These T cell receptor beta chains were read from a single sample in a study of blood T cell repertoires in COVID-19. The assay was immunoSEQ multiplex PCR, and TCRdb's table has in-frame clones only and misses some. Counted here are over 50,000 clones, 86% occurring once; the ten biggest clones make up approximately 12%. The sequenced sample was peripheral blood. Every receptor here comes from a man aged 70-80 years with active COVID-19. The CDR3 runs from the conserved cysteine through the conserved F or W. Only some rows state a clone size, as once, few, many or a class for expanded clones.

.,TRBJ2-2,TRBV4-3,CASSQDRAIVRELFF
.,TRBJ2-1,TRBV7-2,CASSLVPWIAGGRNEQFF
once,TRBJ2-3,TRBV11-2,CASSPPGGDRGRYTQYF
.,TRBJ2-3,TRBV7-9,CASGGGTDTQYF
.,TRBJ2-3,TRBV10-3,CAITGGVEDTQYF
.,TRBJ1-2,TRBV6-5,CASRPQGAPNYGYTF
.,TRBJ1-1,TRBV6-5,CASSYRFRQGWTEAFF
.,TRBJ1-1,TRBV5-1,CASSEHRGEAFF
.,TRBJ2-2,TRBV7-2,CASSPLRGILTGELFF
.,TRBJ2-6,TRBV28,CASSLERISGANVLTF
.,TRBJ2-1,TRBV7-3,CASSLSRESYNEQFF
.,TRBJ2-5,TRBV30,CAWNKGGGETQYF
.,TRBJ2-3,TRBV10-3,CAIWSGPPDTQYF
.,TRBJ1-2,TRBV19,CASSGWTAGDLTF
.,TRBJ1-2,TRBV7-9,CASSLGGGATYGYTF
.,TRBJ2-3,TRBV9,CASSLTSSGDTQYF
.,TRBJ1-1,TRBV18,CASSPWRDRGNTEAFF
.,TRBJ1-1,TRBV6-1,CASSETVGGNTEAFF
.,TRBJ2-3,TRBV30,CAWSKGQGVYRPSTDTQYF
.,TRBJ2-1,TRBV5-8,CASSSGTSGANEQFF
.,TRBJ2-2,TRBV5-6,CASSLGRQYIMELFF
.,TRBJ1-1,TRBV5-4,CASSPPKGLNTEAFF
.,TRBJ1-1,TRBV6-6,CASSYGGAMNTEAFF
.,TRBJ1-4,TRBV7-3,CASAPGQGHEKLFF
.,TRBJ1-4,TRBV6-5,CASRAVNEKLFF
.,TRBJ1-2,TRBV12-3/TRBV12-4,CASSLGNGYTF